This T cell receptor (beta chain) was sequenced during a study of regulatory T cells in long-lasting Graves disease. Study results and caveats: Gene preferences differed: TRBV28, TRBJ1-2, TRBJ2-5 in persistent cases.

CDR1 and CDR2 (germline): MNHNS, SASEGT. This CDR3 is built from 15 residues. Losses at the gene ends were 5 bases for V and 4 bases for J; bases not matched to a gene: 8. To note about this clonotype: Its antigen is unidentified.

Time point described: persistent/refractory GD, antithyroid drugs over 5 years with positive TRAb. PBMCs were the source of the RNA used for TCR sequencing. Libraries of TCR beta came from iRepertoire HTBI primers plus Arm-PCR of CDR3 regions. Each CDR3 protein is one row after TCRdb ran MiXCR on the multiplex PCR reads. This table holds about 460,000 distinct CDR3 sequences, about 20% found once. The chain links TRBV6-1 to TRBJ1-3; 7 nucleotides match TRBD1. The sample consisted of peripheral blood mononuclear cells (PBMCs), taken when the disease was refractory, from a patient treated with antithyroid drugs. The TCR sequence derives from a female donor with Graves disease. This CDR3 is CASSTLTGAGNTIYF. The DNA of the CDR3 is TGTGCCAGCAGTACATTAACAGGGGCCGGAAACACCATATATTTT.